This T cell receptor (beta chain) was recovered during a study of OX40 agonist ivuxolimab in advanced cancers. Profiling relied on immunoSEQ multiplex PCR, and the TCRdb table lists in-frame clones only, not all of them. The top ten hold about 0.31% of the sample, which has about 150,000 clones, 85% to 95% seen once. CDR1 and CDR2 (germline): ENHRY, SYGVKD. V dropped 6 bases and J dropped 2; count of bases not matched to a gene: 12. The CDR3 is 16 amino acids. The J gene is TRBJ1-1, the V gene TRBV10-3; 7 nucleotides match TRBD1. The TCR was taken from an adult with an advanced solid tumor such as melanoma, head and neck, liver or kidney cancer. Sequenced here: CD4+ or CD8+ T cells sorted from blood, sampled in a trial of the OX40 agonist ivuxolimab. CDR3 DNA: TGTGCCATCAGAGAACCGGGACAGTTTGAAAACACTGAAGCTTTCTTT. Translation gives CAIREPGQFENTEAFF.